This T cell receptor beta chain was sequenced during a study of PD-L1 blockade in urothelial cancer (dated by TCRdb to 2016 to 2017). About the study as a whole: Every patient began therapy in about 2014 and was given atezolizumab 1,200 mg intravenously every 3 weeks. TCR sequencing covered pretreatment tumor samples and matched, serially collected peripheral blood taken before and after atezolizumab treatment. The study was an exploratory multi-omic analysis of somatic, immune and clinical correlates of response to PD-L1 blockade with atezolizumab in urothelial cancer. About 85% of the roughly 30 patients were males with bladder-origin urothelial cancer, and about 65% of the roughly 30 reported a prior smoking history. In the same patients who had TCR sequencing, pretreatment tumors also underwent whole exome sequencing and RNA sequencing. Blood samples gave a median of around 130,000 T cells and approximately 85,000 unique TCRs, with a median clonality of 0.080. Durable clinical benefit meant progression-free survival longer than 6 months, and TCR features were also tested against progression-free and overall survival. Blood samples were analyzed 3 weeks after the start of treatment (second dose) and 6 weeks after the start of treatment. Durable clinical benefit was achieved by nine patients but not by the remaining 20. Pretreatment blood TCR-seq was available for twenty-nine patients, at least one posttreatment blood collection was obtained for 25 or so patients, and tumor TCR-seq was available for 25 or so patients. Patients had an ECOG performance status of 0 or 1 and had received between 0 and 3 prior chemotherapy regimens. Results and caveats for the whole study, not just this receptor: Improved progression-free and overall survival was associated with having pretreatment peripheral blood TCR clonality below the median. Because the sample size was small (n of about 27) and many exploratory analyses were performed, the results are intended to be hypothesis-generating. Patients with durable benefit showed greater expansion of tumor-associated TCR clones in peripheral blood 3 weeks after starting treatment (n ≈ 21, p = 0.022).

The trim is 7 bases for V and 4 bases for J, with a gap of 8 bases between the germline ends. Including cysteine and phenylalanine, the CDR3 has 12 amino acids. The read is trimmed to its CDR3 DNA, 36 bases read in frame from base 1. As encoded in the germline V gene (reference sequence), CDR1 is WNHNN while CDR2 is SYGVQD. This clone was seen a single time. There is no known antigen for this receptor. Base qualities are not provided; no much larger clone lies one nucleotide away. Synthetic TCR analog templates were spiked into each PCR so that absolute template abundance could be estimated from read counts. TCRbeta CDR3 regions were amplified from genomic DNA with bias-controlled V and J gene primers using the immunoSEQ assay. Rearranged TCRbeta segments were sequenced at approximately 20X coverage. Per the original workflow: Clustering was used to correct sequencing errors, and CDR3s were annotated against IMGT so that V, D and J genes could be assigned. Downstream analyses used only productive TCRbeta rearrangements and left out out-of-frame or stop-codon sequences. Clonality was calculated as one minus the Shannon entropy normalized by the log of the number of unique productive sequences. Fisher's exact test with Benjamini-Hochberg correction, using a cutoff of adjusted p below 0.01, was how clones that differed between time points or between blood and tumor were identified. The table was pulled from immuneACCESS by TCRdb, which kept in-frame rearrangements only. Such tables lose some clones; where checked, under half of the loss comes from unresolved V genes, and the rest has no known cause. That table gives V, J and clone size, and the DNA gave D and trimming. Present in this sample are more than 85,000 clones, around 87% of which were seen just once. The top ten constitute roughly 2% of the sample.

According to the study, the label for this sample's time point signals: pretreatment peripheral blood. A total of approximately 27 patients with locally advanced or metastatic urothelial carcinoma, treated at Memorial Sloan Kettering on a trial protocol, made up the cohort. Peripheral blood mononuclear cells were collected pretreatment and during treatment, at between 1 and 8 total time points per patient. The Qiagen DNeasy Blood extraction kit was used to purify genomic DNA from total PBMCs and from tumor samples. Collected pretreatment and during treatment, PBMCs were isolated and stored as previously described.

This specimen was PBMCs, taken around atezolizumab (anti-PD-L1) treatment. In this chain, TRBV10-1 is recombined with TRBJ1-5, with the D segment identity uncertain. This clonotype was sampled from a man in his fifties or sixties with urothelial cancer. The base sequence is TGCGCCAGCACGCAGAGGAATCAGCCCCAGCATTTT. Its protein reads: CASTQRNQPQHF.